This T cell receptor (beta chain) came from a study of blood T cell repertoires in COVID-19. Ages ranged from roughly 18 to 100 years, with residence in about 23 US areas. Participants' own reports of clinical history determined their cohort assignment. The CDR3 contains 14 residues. Trimming stripped 8 bases from V and 4 bases from J, with 15 bases between. In germline, CDR1 is MRHNA, CDR2 SNTAGT. Data came from immunoSEQ multiplex PCR; TCRdb stores just in-frame clones and leaves some out. This sample has roughly 230,000 clones, with 89% found just once. This sequence was found in a woman in her twenties or thirties with acute COVID-19. The gene calls are TRBV6-4 and TRBJ2-1; possibly TRBD1 for D (7 bases). Sequencing was performed on PBMCs or T cells enriched from blood (not recorded which). The CDR3 loop is CASAQGGRYNEQFF. In DNA, the CDR3 is TGTGCCAGCGCCCAGGGGGGACGGTACAATGAGCAGTTCTTC.